The 8 T cell receptor beta chains reported below all come from one sample, sequenced in a study of T cells in Graves' hyperthyroidism and ophthalmopathy. RNA transcripts provided the source from which TCR beta CDR3 regions were amplified. A first-round RT-PCR of the TCR CDR3 used the HTBI primer set. TCRdb ran MiXCR on the multiplex PCR reads and lists one entry per CDR3 protein. The table lists approximately 640,000 distinct CDR3 sequences, roughly 45% of them singletons. The sample was peripheral blood or thyroid tissue (not recorded which). The receptors derive from an adult man with Graves' disease, either hyperthyroidism or ophthalmopathy (not recorded which).

This clonotype has ten or more counts. This sequence joins TRBV5-1 and TRBJ1-6; no clear D. Trimming took 0 bases from V and 6 from J, leaving 4 bases between them. The germline gives CDR1 SGHRS, CDR2 YFSETQ. The CDR3 has 13 amino acids. DNA of the CDR3: TGCGCCAGCAGCTTGGAACCTAATTCACCCCTCCACTTT. It encodes CASSLEPNSPLHF.

This clonotype came up a few times. V is TRBV24-1 and J is TRBJ1-5, with 8 bases that match TRBD1. Per germline, CDR1 KGHDR and CDR2 SFDVKD. CDR3 length: 14 amino acids. The trim removed 4 bases at V and 2 bases at J, leaving 0 bases unmatched. The CDR3 DNA reads as TGTGCCACCAGTGAGACAGGGGGCAATCAGCCCCAGCATTTT. Its protein is CATSETGGNQPQHF.

This clonotype was found a few times. This chain uses TRBV2 with TRBJ1-6, with D possibly matching TRBD1 (5 bases). This CDR3 has 14 amino acids. V was shortened by 4 bases and J by 4 bases, with 8 bases between the two germline ends. Germline CDR1 reads SNHLY; CDR2 reads FYNNEI. CDR3 sequence: CASSGGVYNSPLHF. In DNA, the CDR3 is TGTGCCAGCAGTGGAGGGGTTTATAATTCACCCCTCCACTTT.

The table lists this clonotype with a few counts. The chain has TRBV7-6 and TRBJ2-7; 8 positions match TRBD1. Losses at the gene ends were 5 bases for V and 2 bases for J; bases not matched to a gene: 14. Per the germline V gene, CDR1 is SGHVS and CDR2 is FNYEAQ. The CDR3 spans 17 residues. CDR3 coding DNA: TGTGCCAGCAGCCAATCTAGATCGAACAGGGGGACCTACGAGCAGTACTTC. Residues: CASSQSRSNRGTYEQYF.

The chain joins TRBV7-8 to TRBJ2-7, with 8 bases that match TRBD1. The CDR3 runs 15 residues. V trimming: 1 base; J trimming: 4 bases; junction bases outside the gene matches: 6. Germline CDR1 reads SGHVS; CDR2 reads FQNEAQ. The CDR3 here is CASSLESGQEYEQYF. In DNA form, the CDR3 reads TGTGCCAGCAGCTTAGAATCGGGACAGGAATACGAGCAGTACTTC.

This clonotype was observed many times. One end of the junction does not line up with germline, which may come from a read error. The chain links TRBV29-1 to TRBJ2-7, with 7 bases matching TRBD1. The V gene's germline CDR1 is SQVTM and CDR2 ANQGSEA. The CDR3 is 12 amino acids. For the CDR3, the DNA is TGCAGCGTTGAAGATCTGTACAGGGGCTCGAGCTTC. Protein: CSVEDLYRGSSF.

The gene calls are TRBV20-1 and TRBJ1-1; 7 positions agree with TRBD1. CDR3 length: 16 residues. CDR1 is DFQATT and CDR2 is SNEGSKA in the germline V gene (reference sequence). The J segment lost 6 bases and the V segment lost 0 bases, leaving 13 bases of the junction unmatched. CDR3 residues: CSARDNDRVGNAEAFF. The CDR3 DNA follows: TGCAGTGCTAGAGATAACGACAGGGTCGGGAATGCTGAAGCTTTCTTT.

This clonotype has more than one count but fewer than ten. The chain employs TRBV9 and TRBJ2-5, with D perhaps matching TRBD1 or TRBD2 (5 bases each). Germline assignment: CDR1 SGDLS and CDR2 YYNGEE. V was clipped by 4 bases and J by 5 bases, with 15 bases between them. This CDR3 has 14 amino acids. The CDR3 reads CASSQAGTGETQYF. DNA of the CDR3: TGTGCCAGCAGCCAAGCCGGGACGGGGGAGACCCAGTACTTC.